The rows below give T cell receptor beta chains drawn from one sample of a study of blood T cells in healthy people across ages. TCRdb processed the 5' RACE reads anew with MiXCR; each CDR3 protein has one entry. The sample consists of over 600,000 distinct CDR3 sequences, under 25% of them appearing once. The sample taken for sequencing was blood. These receptors came from a man aged 70 or older in good health. Both conserved end residues are part of each CDR3. The D gene is left open where the match is weak. Clone size appears in some rows only: once, few, many, or a class for an expanded clone.

>TRBJ1-1|NA|NA|TRBV20-1
TGCAGTGCGAAGAGTTCCCAAGTAAGCGAGATGAACACTGAAGCTTTCTTT
CSAKSSQVSEMNTEAFF
>TRBJ2-5|NA|TRBD2|TRBV20-1
TGCAGTGCTCCAGGACTAGCTAAAGAGCAGTACTTC
CSAPGLAKEQYF
>TRBJ1-4|few|NA|TRBV4-2
TGTGCCAGCAGCCAAGAAACACAGGCAACTAATGAAAAACTGTTTTTT
CASSQETQATNEKLFF
>TRBJ1-2|few|NA|TRBV5-1
TGCGCCAGCAGCTGGCCGGACAGCTATGGCTACACCTTC
CASSWPDSYGYTF
>TRBJ2-7|few|TRBD1|TRBV29-1
TGCAGCGTTGAAGAGTCGGACAGGGGTGACTACGAGCAGTACTTC
CSVEESDRGDYEQYF
>TRBJ2-7|many|NA|TRBV3-1
TGTGCCAGCAGCCAAGTGGAAAATTACGAGCAGTACTTC
CASSQVENYEQYF
>TRBJ2-4|many|NA|TRBV29-1
TGCAGCGTTGGGTTAGAGGGGGCCAAAAACATTCAGTACTTC
CSVGLEGAKNIQYF
>TRBJ1-4|many|NA|TRBV5-5
TGTGCCAGCAGCTTCGGGCCTAGACCGGGTGAAAAACTGTTTTTT
CASSFGPRPGEKLFF
>TRBJ2-7|many|TRBD1|TRBV28
TGTGCCAGCCGCGGACAGGGGACCTACGAGCAGTACTTC
CASRGQGTYEQYF
>TRBJ2-3|NA|TRBD2|TRBV18
TGTGCCAGCTTCACCACGAGCGGGAGTCCGACAGATACGCAGTATTTT
CASFTTSGSPTDTQYF
>TRBJ2-7|few|TRBD1|TRBV6-5
TGTGCCAGCAGTTACCAGGGGGACAGGTTTTTGCAGTACTTC
CASSYQGDRFLQYF
>TRBJ2-2|many|TRBD1|TRBV27
TGTGCCAGCAGTCCCGGACAGGGTTCGAGGGAGCTGTTTTTT
CASSPGQGSRELFF
>TRBJ2-3|NA|NA|TRBV24-1
TGCGCCACCAGTGATTCTAAGGGCCTTGCGGATACGCAGTATTTT
CATSDSKGLADTQYF
>TRBJ1-2|NA|NA|TRBV5-6
TGTGCCAGCAGCCCTCGGGGGTCCAACTATGGCTACACCTTC
CASSPRGSNYGYTF
>TRBJ2-7|few|TRBD2|TRBV14
TGTGCCAGCAGCCAAGTTCTAGCGGGAGGCTCCTACGAGCAGTACTTC
CASSQVLAGGSYEQYF
>TRBJ2-7|NA|NA|TRBV28
TGTGCCAGCACCTTAAGCCCGGGATCCGGCTACGAGCAGTACTTC
CASTLSPGSGYEQYF
>TRBJ2-5|NA|TRBD2|TRBV5-1
TGCGCCAGCAGCTTAACGGGACTAGCGGCAGAGACCCAGTACTTC
CASSLTGLAAETQYF
>TRBJ1-5|few|NA|TRBV18
TGTGCCAGCTCAGCAAACAGGGATCAGCCCCAGCATTTT
CASSANRDQPQHF
>TRBJ2-7|few|NA|TRBV20-1
TGCAGTGCTAGAAGCCCAATCAGTTACGAGCAGTACTTC
CSARSPISYEQYF
>TRBJ2-7|NA|TRBD2|TRBV4-3
TGCGCCAGCAGCCAAGGGGGACTAGCGGGAGGCGGCTACGAGCAGTACTTC
CASSQGGLAGGGYEQYF
>TRBJ2-5|NA|TRBD2|TRBV9
TGTGCCAGCAGCAGCGGGAGCGGGTACCAAGAGACCCAGTACTTC
CASSSGSGYQETQYF
>TRBJ2-1|NA|NA|TRBV20-1
TGCAGTGCTAGAGGGGCGGGCAGGGACAATGAGCAGTTCTTC
CSARGAGRDNEQFF
>TRBJ2-2|NA|NA|TRBV4-3
TGCGCCAGCAGCCAAGATGTCACCGGGGAGCTGTTTTTT
CASSQDVTGELFF
>TRBJ2-4|NA|TRBD2|TRBV2
TGTGCCAGCCGCGGTCTAGCGGGAGGGGATTGGGCCAAAAACATTCAGTACTTC
CASRGLAGGDWAKNIQYF
>TRBJ2-1|NA|TRBD2|TRBV7-2
TGTGCCAGCAGCTTAGCGGGAGGGCGCTACAATGAGCAGTTCTTC
CASSLAGGRYNEQFF
>TRBJ2-5|NA|NA|TRBV7-3
TGTGCCAGCAGCCCTTACGGGCCCTCGCCAGGGGACCAAGAGACCCAGTACTTC
CASSPYGPSPGDQETQYF
>TRBJ2-5|NA|NA|TRBV7-9
TGTGCCAGCAGCTTAACGGGACATAATTTGGGGGAGACCCAGTACTTC
CASSLTGHNLGETQYF
>TRBJ2-5|NA|NA|TRBV10-3
TGTGCCATCAGTGAGCCGAGAGAGACCCAGTACTTC
CAISEPRETQYF
>TRBJ2-4|few|TRBD2|TRBV7-9
TGTGCCAGCAGACAACTAGCGGGAGGAACCATTCAGTACTTC
CASRQLAGGTIQYF
>TRBJ2-5|NA|NA|TRBV28
TGTGCCAGCAGTTTCCCGGGGGCGCGAGAGACCCAGTACTTC
CASSFPGARETQYF
>TRBJ2-5|many|NA|TRBV20-1
TGCAGTGCTAGAGATTTGGTAAAACAAGAGACCCAGTACTTC
CSARDLVKQETQYF
>TRBJ1-2|NA|NA|TRBV5-1
TGCGCCAGCGGCCCTGGTTCGGCGGGAGGCTACACCTTC
CASGPGSAGGYTF
>TRBJ2-7|NA|NA|TRBV21-1
TGTGCCAGCAGCAAAGTCTTAGGGACCCAAACCTCCTACGAGCAGTACTTC
CASSKVLGTQTSYEQYF
>TRBJ1-2|few|NA|TRBV25-1
TGTGCCAGCACCAGGAGCGGGACTCGGGGTGGCTACACCTTC
CASTRSGTRGGYTF
>TRBJ2-7|few|TRBD2|TRBV18
TGTGCCAGCTCACTGGGAGCGGGAGCCTTCTCCTACGAGCAGTACTTC
CASSLGAGAFSYEQYF
>TRBJ2-7|NA|NA|TRBV3-1
TGTGCCAGCAGCCCCGGTTTGATCTACGAGCAGTACTTC
CASSPGLIYEQYF
>TRBJ2-5|few|NA|TRBV5-1
TGCGCCAGCAGCTTGGCTGGCATTGCGGAGACCCAGTACTTC
CASSLAGIAETQYF
>TRBJ2-7|NA|NA|TRBV5-1
TGCGCCAGCAGCTTGGAGGATGAAGAGCAGTACTTC
CASSLEDEEQYF
>TRBJ2-7|NA|TRBD1|TRBV6-1
TGTGCCAGCAGTGAAGAAGCACCCCAGGGGGCATCCTACGAGCAGTACTTC
CASSEEAPQGASYEQYF
>TRBJ1-4|many|NA|TRBV29-1
TGCAGCCCCTTAATAATCTCTGCAACTAATGAAAAACTGTTTTTT
CSPLIISATNEKLFF
>TRBJ2-5|few|NA|TRBV6-2/TRBV6-3
TGTGCCAGCAGTACGAACCCGGACGGGGAACAAGAGACCCAGTACTTC
CASSTNPDGEQETQYF
>TRBJ2-1|many|NA|TRBV9
TGTGCCAGCAGCGCACCCTTCAATGAGCAGTTCTTC
CASSAPFNEQFF
>TRBJ2-1|NA|NA|TRBV4-3
TGCGCCAGCAGCCAAGTAACAGGGTACTCAAATGAGCAGTTCTTC
CASSQVTGYSNEQFF
>TRBJ2-1|few|TRBD1|TRBV5-1
TGCGCCAGCCGTTCAACCGGGACAGGGGGCCTGGATGAGCAGTTCTTC
CASRSTGTGGLDEQFF
>TRBJ2-3|NA|TRBD2|TRBV9
TGTGCCAGCAGTGGGACTAGCGGGGGAGCAGATACGCAGTATTTT
CASSGTSGGADTQYF
>TRBJ2-7|many|NA|TRBV4-3
TGCGCCAGCAGCCAAGATCTCATAACCTACGAGCAGTACTTC
CASSQDLITYEQYF
>TRBJ2-3|few|TRBD2|TRBV12-3/TRBV12-4
TGTGCCAGCACTTTAGTAGGCGGGAGGGGAAGAGATACGCAGTATTTT
CASTLVGGRGRDTQYF
>TRBJ2-5|NA|TRBD1|TRBV20-1
TGCAGTGCTAGAGATGGGGGACAGAGCCAAGAGACCCAGTACTTC
CSARDGGQSQETQYF
>TRBJ2-2|NA|NA|TRBV28
TGTGCCAGCAGTCTCCACGGGGAGCTGTTTTTT
CASSLHGELFF
>TRBJ2-1|few|NA|TRBV7-9
TGTGCCAGCAGCTTAGGGACTACCCTATACAATGAGCAGTTCTTC
CASSLGTTLYNEQFF
>TRBJ2-7|NA|NA|TRBV5-1
TGCGCCAGCAGCTTGGGTGGGAGGTATCGCTCCTACGAGCAGTACTTC
CASSLGGRYRSYEQYF